These 2 T cell receptor beta chains share one sample of origin, sequenced in a study of cytomegalovirus exposure and HLA in healthy donors. PCR was performed using 60 Vbeta and 13 Jbeta primers. Sequencing used immunoSEQ multiplex PCR; TCRdb keeps in-frame clones, though not all of them. The sample contains 110,000 or so clones, around 82% of which appear only once. Sequences were obtained from PBMCs. These receptors came from a young woman in good health and CMV-seropositive.

The chain has TRBV5-6 and TRBJ1-4; D might be TRBD1 (5 bases). The length of the CDR3 is 16 residues. Germline CDR1 is SGHDT and CDR2 is YYEEEE. Between the trimmed V and J ends, which lost 4 bases and 5 bases, there was a span of 18 bases. The CDR3 sequence is CASSRVNRGGNEKLFF. CDR3 DNA sequence: TGTGCCAGCAGCCGGGTTAACCGGGGGGGAAATGAAAAACTGTTTTTT. Full variable domain (rest looked up from reference TRBV5-6 and TRBJ1-4): DAGVTQSPTHLIKTRGQQVTLRCSPKSGHDTVSWYQQALGQGPQFIFQYYEEEERQRGNFPDRFSGHQFPNYSSELNVNALLLGDSALYLCASSRVNRGGNEKLFFGSGTQLSVL.

V and J are TRBV28 and TRBJ1-4; TRBD1 matches 7 bases. There are 15 residues in the CDR3. The trim removed 6 bases at V and 2 bases at J, leaving 6 bases unmatched. Germline assignment: CDR1 MDHEN and CDR2 SYDVKM. This CDR3 reads CASSLQGSTNEKLFF. The CDR3 DNA reads TGTGCCAGCAGCCTACAGGGGAGCACTAATGAAAAACTGTTTTTT.